This TCR beta chain stems from a study of T cell repertoires in cytomegalovirus infection. About the research overall: Indications came from public TCR beta signatures; they pointed to CMV infection and to a matching HLA type. Study results and caveats: HLA-C-restricted CMV clonotypes gave the most frequent clonotype in two of eight donors.

Of note for this clonotype: Its antigen is unknown.

TCRdb ran MiXCR on the reads and lists one entry per CDR3 protein. The profile shows more than 30,000 distinct CDR3 sequences, roughly 54% of them singletons. From germline, CDR1 is WNHNN and CDR2 SYGVQD (reference sequence). Trimming left V 2 bases short and J 6 bases short, with 14 bases between. This CDR3 contains 14 residues. The clonotype was recovered from a human donor in good health (CMV status not recorded). Some clones in this sample may be carry-over from other donors' samples. V gene TRBV10-1 combines with J gene TRBJ2-7; weak D call: TRBD2 (7 bases). This specimen consisted of CD8+ T cells from cultured PBMCs, obtained from culture after CMV antigen stimulation. The CDR3 protein is CASSEIRGAAEQYF. The DNA of the CDR3 is TGCGCCAGCAGTGAGATTCGGGGGGCGGCCGAGCAGTACTTC.